This T cell receptor (beta chain) was sequenced during a study of OX40 agonist ivuxolimab in advanced cancers. Per the germline V gene, CDR1 is LNHDA and CDR2 is SQIVND (reference sequence). The length of the CDR3 is 14 residues. The V segment lost 3 bases and the J segment 9 bases; nucleotides outside the gene matches: 7. This clone was counted once. Here immunoSEQ multiplex PCR was the method, and the copy in TCRdb shows in-frame clones only, minus some. This sample has approximately 80,000 clones; about nine tenths occur once, and the top ten carry 0.25% to 0.35%. The chain links TRBV19 to TRBJ2-1, with 8 bases that match TRBD1. Sample: CD4+ or CD8+ T cells sorted from blood, taken in a trial of the OX40 agonist ivuxolimab. The TCR sequence derives from an adult with an advanced solid tumor such as melanoma, head and neck, liver or kidney cancer. The CDR3 region is CASSIGAGGSEQFF. CDR3 DNA: TGTGCCAGTAGTATCGGTGCAGGGGGCTCTGAGCAGTTCTTC.